The 8 T cell receptor beta chains below all came from one sample that was sequenced in a study of T cell clonotyping in hematopoietic cell transplantation. Generated by immunoSEQ multiplex PCR, the TCRdb table keeps only in-frame clones and is missing some. This sample has about 43,000 clones; roughly 96% occur once, and the top ten carry approximately 0.9%. The specimen sequenced was peripheral blood mononuclear cells. Receptors were obtained from a man aged 25-45 years in good health. Some clones in this sample may be carry-over from other donors' samples.

The V call is TRBV7-9, the J call TRBJ2-5, with TRBD1 matching over 8 bases. CDR1 is SEHNR, CDR2 FQNEAQ, per germline (reference sequence). This CDR3 has 14 amino acids. Losses at the gene ends were 5 bases for V and 3 bases for J; bases not matched to a gene: 5. CDR3 residues: CASSRSTGEETQYF. The CDR3 nucleotides read TGTGCCAGCAGCAGATCGACAGGGGAAGAGACCCAGTACTTC.

This clone turned up a few times. The chain employs TRBV19 and TRBJ2-7, with D possibly matching TRBD2 (6 bases). The CDR3 loop spans 17 amino acids. CDR1 LNHDA and CDR2 SQIVND come from the germline V gene (reference sequence). V dropped 5 bases and J dropped 3 bases, with 23 bases sitting between them. The CDR3 DNA sequence: TGTGCCAGTAGTGACGTCTATGGCGGCGGGGCCCACTACGAGCAGTACTTC. This sequence encodes CASSDVYGGGAHYEQYF.

This chain uses TRBV5-1 with TRBJ1-2, with TRBD1 identical over 9 bases. The J segment lost 7 bases and the V segment lost 4 bases, leaving 8 bases of the junction unmatched. This CDR3 is 14 amino acids long. CDR1 and CDR2 (germline): SGHRS, YFSETQ. The CDR3 DNA sequence: TGCGCCAGCAGCATTCTACAGGGGGCAGGTGGCTACACCTTC. This sequence encodes CASSILQGAGGYTF.

CDR3 nucleotide sequence: TGTGCCAGTAGTATCAGCGGGAGGGTACAGTATTTT. Translated: CASSISGRVQYF. The chain recombines TRBV19 with TRBJ2-3; 10 bases are a match to TRBD2. Germline loops: CDR1 LNHDA, CDR2 SQIVND (reference sequence). The CDR3 runs 12 residues. After removal of 3 bases from V and 12 bases from J, the junction contained 3 bases not matched to a gene.

This chain joins TRBV30 and TRBJ2-5, with 7 positions matching TRBD2. Germline CDR1 reads GTSNPN; CDR2 reads SVGIG (reference sequence). V dropped 0 bases and J dropped 5; count of bases not matched to a gene: 3. The CDR3 has 13 amino acids. CDR3 protein: CAWSVWGGETQYF. DNA of the CDR3: TGTGCCTGGAGTGTATGGGGGGGGGAGACCCAGTACTTC.

The rearrangement links TRBV9 to TRBJ1-5; D remains unclear. CDR1 is SGDLS and CDR2 is YYNGEE in the germline V gene. This CDR3 has 15 amino acids. Trimming pared 0 bases from V and 8 bases from J, leaving 15 bases between. Here the CDR3 reads CASSVGPGAAKPQHF. The CDR3 bases are TGTGCCAGCAGCGTAGGGCCGGGCGCGGCAAAGCCCCAGCATTTT.

The rearrangement links TRBV4-3 to TRBJ2-7, with 10 bases fitting TRBD2. The V gene end was trimmed by 2 bases and the J gene end by 3 bases; junction bases not matched to a gene: 7. Germline values: CDR1 LGHNA, CDR2 YSLEER. This CDR3 spans 16 amino acids. In nucleotides, the CDR3 is TGCGCCAGCAGCCAACACGTAGCGGGGGGTGGCTACGAGCAGTACTTC. Protein product: CASSQHVAGGGYEQYF.

V is TRBV5-1 and J is TRBJ1-2; possibly TRBD1 for D (6 bases). Germline CDR1 reads SGHRS; CDR2 reads YFSETQ. This CDR3 has 16 residues. V gave up 4 bases and J gave up 1 base, with 17 bases separating them. CDR3 nucleotide sequence: TGCGCCAGCAGCCCCGGCGGGGGGCCCCTTAACTATGGCTACACCTTC. It specifies CASSPGGGPLNYGYTF.